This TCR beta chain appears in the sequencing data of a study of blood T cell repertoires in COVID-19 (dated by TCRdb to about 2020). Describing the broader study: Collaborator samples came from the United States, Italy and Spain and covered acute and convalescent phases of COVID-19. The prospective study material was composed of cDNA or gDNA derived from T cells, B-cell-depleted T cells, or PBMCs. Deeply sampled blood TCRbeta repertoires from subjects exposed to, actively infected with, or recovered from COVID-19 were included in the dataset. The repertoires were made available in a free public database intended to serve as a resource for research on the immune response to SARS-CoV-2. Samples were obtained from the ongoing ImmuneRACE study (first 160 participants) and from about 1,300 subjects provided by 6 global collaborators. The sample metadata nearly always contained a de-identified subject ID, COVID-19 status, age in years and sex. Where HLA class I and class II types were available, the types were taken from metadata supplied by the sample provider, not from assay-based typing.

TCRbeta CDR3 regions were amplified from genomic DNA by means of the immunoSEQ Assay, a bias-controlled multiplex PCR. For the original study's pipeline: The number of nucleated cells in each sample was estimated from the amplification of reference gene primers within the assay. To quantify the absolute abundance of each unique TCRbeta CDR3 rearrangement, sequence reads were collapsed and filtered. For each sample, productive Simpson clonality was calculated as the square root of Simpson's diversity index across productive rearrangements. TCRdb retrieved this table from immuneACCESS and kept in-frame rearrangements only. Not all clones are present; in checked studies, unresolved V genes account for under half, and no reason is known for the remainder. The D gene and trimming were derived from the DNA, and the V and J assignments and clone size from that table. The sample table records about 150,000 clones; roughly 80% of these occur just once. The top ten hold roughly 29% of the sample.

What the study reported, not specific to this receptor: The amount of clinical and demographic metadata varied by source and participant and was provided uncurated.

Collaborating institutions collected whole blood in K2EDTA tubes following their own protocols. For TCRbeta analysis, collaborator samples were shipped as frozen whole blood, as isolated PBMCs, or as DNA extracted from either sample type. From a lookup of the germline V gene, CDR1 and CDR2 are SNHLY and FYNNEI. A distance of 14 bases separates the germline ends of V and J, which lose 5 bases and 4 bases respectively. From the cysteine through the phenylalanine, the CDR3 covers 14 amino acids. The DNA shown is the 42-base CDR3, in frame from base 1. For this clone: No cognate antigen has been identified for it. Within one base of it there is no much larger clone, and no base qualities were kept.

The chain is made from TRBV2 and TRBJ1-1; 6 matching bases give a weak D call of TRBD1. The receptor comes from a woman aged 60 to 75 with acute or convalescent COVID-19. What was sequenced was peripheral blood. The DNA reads TGTGCCAGCAGTCTACAGGGTTCGGGCACTGAAGCTTTCTTT. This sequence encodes CASSLQGSGTEAFF.